The next 10 T cell receptor beta chains were all read from a single sample in a study of blood T cell repertoires in COVID-19. Assay: immunoSEQ multiplex PCR; the TCRdb copy retains only in-frame clones and omits some. The sample yields tens of thousands of clones, approximately 90% seen once. Sequencing input: peripheral blood. These receptors were obtained from a woman in her 50s in a cohort sampled during active COVID-19.

In its sample, this clone was seen once. V usage is TRBV5-1 and J usage is TRBJ2-5; 14 nucleotides match TRBD2. V shed 4 bases and J 2 bases; nucleotides not matched to a gene: 4. Germline V gene data show CDR1 as SGHRS and CDR2 as YFSETQ. The length of the CDR3 is 16 residues. CDR3 region: CASSLGTSGGQETQYF. CDR3 in DNA: TGCGCCAGCAGCCTCGGGACTAGCGGGGGACAAGAGACCCAGTACTTC. Using reference TRBV5-1 and TRBJ2-5 for the parts outside the CDR3, the full variable domain is KAGVTQTPRYLIKTRGQQVTLSCSPISGHRSVSWYQQTPGQGLQFLFEYFSETQRNKGNFPGRFSGRQFSNSRSEMNVSTLELGDSALYLCASSLGTSGGQETQYFGPGTRLLVL.

The CDR3 coding sequence is TGTGCCAGCAGTGAAGGTTCAGAACCCTACGAGCAGTACTTC. It specifies CASSEGSEPYEQYF. The chain has TRBV6-1 and TRBJ2-7; D remains unclear. The germline CDR1 and CDR2 sequences are MNHNS and SASEGT. Trimming removed 1 base at V and 2 bases at J, with 9 bases between. The CDR3 spans 14 residues.

V gene TRBV11-2 combines with J gene TRBJ2-1, with 9 positions matching TRBD2. Germline trimming cut 0 bases from V and 4 bases from J; bases unmatched to any gene: 13. Per germline, CDR1 SGHAT and CDR2 FQNNGV. The CDR3 contains 19 residues. CDR3 sequence reads: CASSLDYRASGALYNEQFF. As DNA, the CDR3 is TGTGCCAGCAGCTTAGATTATCGGGCTAGCGGGGCCTTATACAATGAGCAGTTCTTC.

This chain connects TRBV5-5 to TRBJ1-1, with D tentatively TRBD1 (5 bases). V shed 4 bases and J shed 4 bases, with 17 bases lying between them. The CDR3 is 15 amino acids. Looked up from germline, CDR1 is SGHKS and CDR2 is YYEKEE (reference sequence). The CDR3 sequence: CASSPRAGGTTEAFF. The CDR3 DNA reads TGTGCCAGCAGCCCCAGGGCGGGAGGGACCACTGAAGCTTTCTTT. The entire variable domain, with the rest obtained from reference TRBV5-5 and TRBJ1-1, is as follows: DAGVTQSPTHLIKTRGQQVTLRCSPISGHKSVSWYQQVLGQGPQFIFQYYEKEERGRGNFPDRFSARQFPNYSSELNVNALLLGDSALYLCASSPRAGGTTEAFFGQGTRLTVV.

The rearrangement links TRBV7-9 to TRBJ1-1; no firm D call. V was cut by 4 bases and J by 1 base, with 7 bases left in between. This CDR3 has 13 amino acids. CDR1 SEHNR and CDR2 FQNEAQ come from the germline V gene (reference sequence). Here the CDR3 DNA reads TGTGCCAGCAGCTCCATCGGGAACACTGAAGCTTTCTTT. Its translation is CASSSIGNTEAFF.

V is TRBV5-1 and J is TRBJ1-2; tentatively, D is TRBD1 (6 bases). Trimming removed 4 bases at V and 6 bases at J, with 13 bases between. The CDR3 contains 13 residues. Germline lookup yields CDR1 SGHRS and CDR2 YFSETQ. The CDR3 protein is CASSRGAEDGYTF. The CDR3 DNA is TGCGCCAGCAGCCGGGGGGCCGAGGATGGCTACACCTTC.

The rearrangement joins TRBV10-3 to TRBJ2-2, with TRBD1 matching over 10 bases. V shed 8 bases, J shed 6 bases, and the junction held 0 bases outside the gene matches. This CDR3 region has 12 residues. Germline CDR1 reads ENHRY; CDR2 reads SYGVKD. The DNA for the CDR3 is TGTGCCATCGGGACAGGGGCCGGGGAGCTGTTTTTT. Its translation: CAIGTGAGELFF.

The chain employs TRBV30 and TRBJ1-2, with 7 bases aligning to TRBD1. Germline assignment: CDR1 GTSNPN and CDR2 SVGIG (reference sequence). V was clipped by 2 bases and J by 8 bases; unmatched bases: 8. The CDR3 totals 13 residues. The CDR3 reads CAWSLPTGSGYTF. The CDR3 bases are TGTGCCTGGAGTCTCCCGACAGGGTCCGGCTACACCTTC.

V gene TRBV11-3 combines with J gene TRBJ2-1, with TRBD2 matching 8 bases. Germline loops: CDR1 SGHNT, CDR2 YENEEA. Unmatched junction bases numbered 3, after V lost 2 bases and J lost 6 bases. The CDR3 has 14 residues. CDR3 region: CASSLSGSSNEQFF. As DNA, the CDR3 is TGTGCCAGCAGCTTAAGCGGGAGCTCCAATGAGCAGTTCTTC.

This chain uses TRBV7-6 with TRBJ2-1; 7 bases agree with TRBD2. Germline trimming cut 2 bases from V and 3 bases from J; bases unmatched to any gene: 10. The germline gives CDR1 SGHVS, CDR2 FNYEAQ. The CDR3 runs to 17 residues. Here the CDR3 reads CASSLYSGASGYNEQFF. The CDR3 DNA is TGTGCCAGCAGCTTATATTCTGGGGCTAGCGGCTACAATGAGCAGTTCTTC.